The 29 T cell receptor beta chains below all came from one sample that was sequenced in a study of T cells in pancreatic ductal adenocarcinoma. Repertoires were generated with immunoSEQ multiplex PCR, while TCRdb's copy carries only in-frame clones and drops some. This table has around 15,000 clones, under 95% appearing once. No neoadjuvant therapy was given to the selected pancreatic ductal adenocarcinoma patients before their surgery. Sequenced sample: PBMCs. The receptors were sampled from a human donor with pancreatic ductal adenocarcinoma.

This sequence joins TRBV19 and TRBJ2-1; 11 bases line up with TRBD2. The germline gives CDR1 LNHDA, CDR2 SQIVND (reference sequence). J gave up 6 bases and V 5 bases, and 9 bases lay outside the gene matches. The CDR3 covers 16 residues. CDR3 region: CASSPRDSGRANEQFF. The CDR3 DNA is TGTGCCAGTAGTCCCCGGGATAGCGGGAGGGCCAATGAGCAGTTCTTC.

The chain is built from TRBV6-5 and TRBJ2-7, with 8 bases that match TRBD1. Unmatched junction bases numbered 8, after V lost 2 bases and J lost 2 bases. CDR3 size: 16 residues. CDR1 is MNHEY and CDR2 is SVGAGI in the germline V gene. The CDR3 loop reads CASSYEGTGYTYEQYF. The CDR3 nucleotides are TGTGCCAGCAGTTACGAAGGGACAGGTTATACCTACGAGCAGTACTTC.

The V and J genes are TRBV10-3 and TRBJ2-5, with D possibly being TRBD1 or TRBD2 (5 bases each). The CDR3 sequence is 15 residues long. The germline CDR1 and CDR2 sequences are ENHRY and SYGVKD. The V and J ends lost 4 bases and 1 base respectively, with 13 bases between them. The CDR3 here is CAISVDLGVQETQYF. In nucleotides, the CDR3 is TGTGCCATCAGTGTTGATTTGGGGGTCCAAGAGACCCAGTACTTC.

This clone has just one count. This rearrangement joins TRBV5-1 to TRBJ2-2; 12 bases are a match to TRBD1. The ends lost 4 bases at V and 0 bases at J; junction bases unmatched: 4. Germline CDR1 and CDR2: SGHRS and YFSETQ. The CDR3 loop spans 17 amino acids. The CDR3 protein is CASSQGTGGANTGELFF. CDR3 sequence (DNA): TGCGCCAGCAGCCAAGGGACAGGGGGCGCGAACACCGGGGAGCTGTTTTTT.

The J gene is TRBJ2-1, the V gene TRBV7-7; D unclear. Per the germline V gene, CDR1 is SSHAT and CDR2 is FNYEAQ (reference sequence). The CDR3 is 15 residues long. Trimming pared 5 bases from V and 0 bases from J, leaving 11 bases between. As DNA, the CDR3 is TGTGCCAGCAGCCTTAAACCGAGCTCCTACAATGAGCAGTTCTTC. Residues: CASSLKPSSYNEQFF.

The genes are TRBV5-1 and TRBJ2-3, with 13 positions matching TRBD2. The J segment lost 4 bases and the V segment lost 4 bases, leaving 6 bases of the junction unmatched. The CDR3 runs to 16 residues. Germline lookup yields CDR1 SGHRS and CDR2 YFSETQ. DNA of the CDR3: TGCGCCAGCAGCGGTACTAGCGGGGGGGCCTCAGATACGCAGTATTTT. Translated, it gives CASSGTSGGASDTQYF.

The chain carries TRBV5-1 and TRBJ1-2, with D perhaps TRBD1 (6 bases). CDR1 is SGHRS and CDR2 is YFSETQ in the germline V gene. Trimming removed 3 bases at V and 8 bases at J, with 17 bases between. The CDR3 loop spans 14 amino acids. CDR3 in amino acids: CASSSFEEGTGYTF. In DNA, the CDR3 is TGCGCCAGCAGCTCCTTCGAAGAGGGGACAGGCTACACCTTC. Based on the CDR3 plus reference TRBV5-1 and TRBJ1-2, the full variable domain is KAGVTQTPRYLIKTRGQQVTLSCSPISGHRSVSWYQQTPGQGLQFLFEYFSETQRNKGNFPGRFSGRQFSNSRSEMNVSTLELGDSALYLCASSSFEEGTGYTFGSGTRLTVV.

The chain combines TRBV6-5 with TRBJ1-2; maybe TRBD1 (6 bases). The V end lost 1 base, the J end lost 6 bases, and 9 bases lay between the germline ends. Germline lookup yields CDR1 MNHEY and CDR2 SVGAGI. The CDR3 has 13 amino acids. CDR3 nucleotides: TGTGCCAGCAGTTACTGGGGGGCCCATGGCTACACCTTC. Its protein product is CASSYWGAHGYTF.

This chain connects TRBV5-1 to TRBJ2-2; possible D gene TRBD1, 6 bases. CDR3 length equals 15 residues. Germline values: CDR1 SGHRS, CDR2 YFSETQ. V lost 2 bases, J lost 0 bases, and 8 bases lay in between. The CDR3 loop reads CASSFTGTNTGELFF. Written as DNA, the CDR3 is TGCGCCAGCAGCTTTACAGGGACGAACACCGGGGAGCTGTTTTTT. Looking up the rest from reference TRBV5-1 and TRBJ2-2 gives the full variable domain: KAGVTQTPRYLIKTRGQQVTLSCSPISGHRSVSWYQQTPGQGLQFLFEYFSETQRNKGNFPGRFSGRQFSNSRSEMNVSTLELGDSALYLCASSFTGTNTGELFFGEGSRLTVL.

The chain joins TRBV27 to TRBJ1-6; D uncertain. Germline V gene data show CDR1 as MNHEY and CDR2 as SMNVEV (reference sequence). V was trimmed by 3 bases and J by 3 bases, leaving 9 bases between them. The CDR3 is made up of 15 amino acids. CDR3 in DNA: TGTGCCAGCAGTTTCGGGGAGGGCTATAATTCACCCCTCCACTTT. Translated, it gives CASSFGEGYNSPLHF.

This clone came up once. The rearrangement joins TRBV5-6 to TRBJ1-6, with a possible D match to TRBD1 (6 bases). Germline V lookup: CDR1 SGHDT, CDR2 YYEEEE. The CDR3 is 14 amino acids. Trimming pared 7 bases from V and 7 bases from J, leaving 15 bases between. CDR3 residues: CASVLRGDNSPLHF. The CDR3, as DNA: TGTGCCAGCGTTTTAAGGGGGGACAATTCACCCCTCCACTTT.

This clone was recorded a few times. This rearrangement joins TRBV14 to TRBJ1-1; TRBD1 might be the D (5 bases). Trimming removed 5 bases at V and 4 bases at J, with 14 bases between. There are 14 residues in the CDR3. The germline V gene has CDR1 SGHDN and CDR2 FVKESK. The CDR3 sequence is CASSTLGGGTEAFF. DNA of the CDR3: TGTGCCAGCAGCACTCTCGGGGGGGGCACTGAAGCTTTCTTT.

A few counts support this clone. The chain recombines TRBV28 with TRBJ1-4; D is perhaps TRBD1 (6 bases). Germline CDR1 is MDHEN and CDR2 is SYDVKM. V gave up 3 bases and J gave up 10 bases, with 15 bases separating them. This CDR3 has 14 residues. The CDR3 nucleotides read TGTGCCAGCAGTTTGATGGGGGGCCGTGGAAAACTGTTTTTT. It yields the protein CASSLMGGRGKLFF.

This chain links TRBV18 with TRBJ1-2; 7 nucleotides match TRBD1. V dropped 0 bases and J dropped 8; count of bases not matched to a gene: 9. This CDR3 has 15 amino acids. From germline, CDR1 is KGHSH and CDR2 LQKENI. This CDR3 is CASSPPGQLLQGYTF. The CDR3 coding sequence is TGTGCCAGCTCACCACCGGGACAGTTACTCCAAGGCTACACCTTC.

The chain uses TRBV5-5 and TRBJ2-3; 7 nucleotides align to TRBD1. The CDR3 totals 16 residues. V was pared by 0 bases and J by 0 bases, with 4 bases of the junction left unmatched. Germline V gene sequence: CDR1 SGHKS, CDR2 YYEKEE (reference sequence). The CDR3 loop is CASSLVRGSSTDTQYF. The CDR3 DNA sequence: TGTGCCAGCAGCTTGGTCAGGGGGTCTAGCACAGATACGCAGTATTTT.

This chain connects TRBV14 to TRBJ1-1, with 11 bases aligning to TRBD1. CDR3 length: 17 residues. Germline CDR1 reads SGHDN; CDR2 reads FVKESK. The V and J ends lost 4 bases and 3 bases, in that order; junction bases with no gene match: 10. In DNA, the CDR3 is TGTGCCAGCAGCCTCCTTTATCCGGGACAGGGGGACACTGAAGCTTTCTTT. Its translation is CASSLLYPGQGDTEAFF.

V is TRBV7-2 and J is TRBJ2-5, with 7 bases lining up with TRBD2. Trimming removed 0 bases from V and 1 base from J; junction bases left unmatched: 5. There are 16 residues in the CDR3. Germline values: CDR1 SGHTA, CDR2 FQGNSA. CDR3 sequence: CASSLAVGLGQETQYF. The CDR3 DNA reads as TGTGCCAGCAGCTTAGCGGTTGGACTAGGCCAAGAGACCCAGTACTTC. The full variable domain, rest sourced from reference TRBV7-2 and TRBJ2-5, is GAGVSQSPSNKVTEKGKDVELRCDPISGHTALYWYRQSLGQGLEFLIYFQGNSAPDKSGLPSDRFSAERTGGSVSTLTIQRTQQEDSAVYLCASSLAVGLGQETQYFGPGTRLLVL.

The DNA of the CDR3 is TGTGCCAGCAGCTTGGTCCTAGCGGGACAAGAGACCCAGTACTTC. Its protein is CASSLVLAGQETQYF. The chain has TRBV7-2 and TRBJ2-5; 9 bases map to TRBD2. Per the germline V gene, CDR1 is SGHTA and CDR2 is FQGNSA. V lost 3 bases, J lost 2 bases, and 4 bases stayed unmatched. The CDR3 sequence is 15 residues long.

J is TRBJ2-1 and V is TRBV19; TRBD1 or TRBD2 may be the D gene (5 bases each). Trimming took 10 bases from V and 5 from J, leaving 21 bases between them. Per germline, CDR1 LNHDA and CDR2 SQIVND (reference sequence). The CDR3 loop spans 15 amino acids. The CDR3 DNA reads TGTGCCACCTCGACGGACTTTTGGGGACACAATGAGCAGTTCTTC. It is translated as CATSTDFWGHNEQFF.

This clone was counted a few times. The rearrangement joins TRBV29-1 to TRBJ2-7; TRBD2 aligns across 9 bases. Trimming cost V 0 bases and J 5 bases; bases outside gene matches: 8. Per the germline V gene, CDR1 is SQVTM and CDR2 is ANQGSEA. The CDR3 is 15 amino acids. CDR3 protein: CSVEDTREGHHEQYF. For the CDR3, the DNA is TGCAGCGTTGAAGATACGCGGGAGGGCCACCACGAGCAGTACTTC.

The chain uses TRBV6-5 and TRBJ1-1, with a weak D call TRBD1 (6 bases). The CDR3 runs 15 residues. V shed 6 bases and J shed 1 base, with 15 bases lying between them. Germline assignment: CDR1 MNHEY and CDR2 SVGAGI. Written as DNA, the CDR3 is TGTGCCAGCAGGGGATGGGACAAGACGAACACTGAAGCTTTCTTT. Translation gives CASRGWDKTNTEAFF.

The chain couples TRBV5-6 to TRBJ2-1, with 7 bases aligning to TRBD1. The germline V gene has CDR1 SGHDT and CDR2 YYEEEE. V was clipped by 2 bases and J by 1 base; unmatched bases: 6. The CDR3 contains 16 residues. The CDR3 loop is CASSFYTGESYNEQFF. The CDR3 nucleotides read TGTGCCAGCAGCTTTTATACAGGGGAATCCTACAATGAGCAGTTCTTC.

Only one count was recorded for this clone. The rearrangement joins TRBV5-1 to TRBJ2-2, with 9 nucleotides matching TRBD1. The V gene's germline CDR1 is SGHRS and CDR2 YFSETQ. The CDR3 has 18 residues. V shed 3 bases, J shed 0 bases, and the junction held 9 bases outside the gene matches. The CDR3 reads CASSWKDRGPTNTGELFF. CDR3 bases: TGCGCCAGCAGCTGGAAGGACAGGGGACCGACGAACACCGGGGAGCTGTTTTTT.

This sequence joins TRBV5-8 and TRBJ2-7, with TRBD1 as a possible D gene (6 bases). The CDR3 is 16 residues long. Germline assignment: CDR1 SGHTS and CDR2 YDEGEE. V lost 0 bases, J lost 0 bases, and 13 bases lay in between. The CDR3 DNA is TGTGCCAGCAGCTTGGAGTACAGGGCGAGCTCCTACGAGCAGTACTTC. Protein sequence: CASSLEYRASSYEQYF.

V is TRBV9 and J is TRBJ2-1; 12 nucleotides agree with TRBD1. V gave up 4 bases and J gave up 8 bases; unmatched junction bases: 10. There are 16 residues in the CDR3. Germline V gene sequence: CDR1 SGDLS, CDR2 YYNGEE. This CDR3 is CASSPRDRGRGDEQFF. The CDR3 DNA follows: TGTGCCAGCAGCCCCCGGGACAGGGGGCGAGGGGATGAGCAGTTCTTC.

In its sample, this clone is medium-sized. The chain is built from TRBV5-6 and TRBJ2-2, with D perhaps TRBD1 or TRBD2 (6 bases each). Germline V CDR1 and CDR2: SGHDT, YYEEEE. V gave up 2 bases and J gave up 3 bases, with 20 bases separating them. This CDR3 spans 18 amino acids. The CDR3 coding sequence is TGTGCCAGCAGCTTTCGTTCTTGGGGGCGCGGGGACACCGGGGAGCTGTTTTTT. Translation gives CASSFRSWGRGDTGELFF.

The chain combines TRBV28 with TRBJ2-7; 12 nucleotides agree with TRBD1. Unmatched junction bases numbered 6, after V lost 1 base and J lost 2 bases. Germline loops: CDR1 MDHEN, CDR2 SYDVKM. The CDR3 sequence is 17 residues long. This chain's CDR3 is CASSLFLGQGATYEQYF. DNA of the CDR3: TGTGCCAGCAGTTTATTTCTGGGACAGGGGGCCACCTACGAGCAGTACTTC. Full variable domain (missing parts from reference TRBV28 and TRBJ2-7): DVKVTQSSRYLVKRTGEKVFLECVQDMDHENMFWYRQDPGLGLRLIYFSYDVKMKEKGDIPEGYSVSREKKERFSLILESASTNQTSMYLCASSLFLGQGATYEQYFGPGTRLTVT.

The V gene is TRBV6-1, the J gene TRBJ1-2, with D tentatively TRBD1 (5 bases). Per germline, CDR1 MNHNS and CDR2 SASEGT. The CDR3 runs to 15 residues. V was pared by 8 bases and J by 0 bases, with 16 bases between. DNA of the CDR3: TGTGCCAGCGTAGGGGCAGAAGAAGCTAACTATGGCTACACCTTC. This translates into CASVGAEEANYGYTF.

The chain has TRBV19 and TRBJ1-1; TRBD1 aligns across 12 bases. J lost 0 bases, V lost 5 bases, and 13 bases had no gene match. CDR3 length equals 19 residues. Germline CDR1 LNHDA, CDR2 SQIVND (reference sequence). The CDR3 is CASSYRDRGLPGMNTEAFF. The CDR3 bases are TGTGCCAGTAGTTACCGGGACAGGGGGCTCCCCGGCATGAACACTGAAGCTTTCTTT.